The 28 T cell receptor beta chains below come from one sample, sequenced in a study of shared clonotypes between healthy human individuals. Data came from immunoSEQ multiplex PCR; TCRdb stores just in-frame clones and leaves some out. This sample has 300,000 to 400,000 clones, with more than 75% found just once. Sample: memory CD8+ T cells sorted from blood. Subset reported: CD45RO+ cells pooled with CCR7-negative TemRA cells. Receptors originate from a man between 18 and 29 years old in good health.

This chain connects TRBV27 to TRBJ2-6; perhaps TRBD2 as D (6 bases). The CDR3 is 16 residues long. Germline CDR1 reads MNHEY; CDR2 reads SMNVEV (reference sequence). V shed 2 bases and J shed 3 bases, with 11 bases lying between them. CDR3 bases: TGTGCCAGCAGTTTAGGGGGGTCTTATGGGGCCAACGTCCTGACTTTC. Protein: CASSLGGSYGANVLTF.

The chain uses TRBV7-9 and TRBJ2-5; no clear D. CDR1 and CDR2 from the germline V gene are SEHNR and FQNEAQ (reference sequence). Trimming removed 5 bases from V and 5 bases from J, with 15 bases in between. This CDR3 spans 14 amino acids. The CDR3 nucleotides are TGTGCCAGCAGCCCCCTCGGGCGGTACGAGACCCAGTACTTC. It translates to CASSPLGRYETQYF.

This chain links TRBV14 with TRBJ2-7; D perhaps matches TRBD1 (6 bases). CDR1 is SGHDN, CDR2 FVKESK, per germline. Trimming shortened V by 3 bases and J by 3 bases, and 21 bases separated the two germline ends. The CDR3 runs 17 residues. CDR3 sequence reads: CASSHDPRVGRGYEQYF. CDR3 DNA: TGTGCCAGCAGCCACGACCCCCGGGTCGGCAGGGGCTACGAGCAGTACTTC.

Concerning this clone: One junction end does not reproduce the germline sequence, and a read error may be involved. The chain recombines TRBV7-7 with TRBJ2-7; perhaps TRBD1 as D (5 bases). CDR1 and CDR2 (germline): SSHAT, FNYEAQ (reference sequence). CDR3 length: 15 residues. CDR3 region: CASSAQVGPSYEQYF. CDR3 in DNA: TGTGCTAGCAGCGCCCAGGTGGGGCCCTCCTACGAGCAGTACTTC.

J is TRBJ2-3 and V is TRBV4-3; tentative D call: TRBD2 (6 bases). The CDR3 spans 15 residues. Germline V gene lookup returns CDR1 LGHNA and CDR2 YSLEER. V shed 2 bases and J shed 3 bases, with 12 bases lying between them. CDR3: CASSQQGGKTDTQYF. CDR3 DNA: TGCGCCAGCAGCCAACAGGGCGGGAAGACAGATACGCAGTATTTT.

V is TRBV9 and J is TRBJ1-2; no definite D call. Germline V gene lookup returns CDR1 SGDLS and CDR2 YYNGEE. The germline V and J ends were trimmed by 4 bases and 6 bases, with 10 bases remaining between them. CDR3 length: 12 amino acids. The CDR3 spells CASSRAGNGYTF. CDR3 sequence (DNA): TGTGCCAGCAGCCGGGCCGGGAATGGCTACACCTTC.

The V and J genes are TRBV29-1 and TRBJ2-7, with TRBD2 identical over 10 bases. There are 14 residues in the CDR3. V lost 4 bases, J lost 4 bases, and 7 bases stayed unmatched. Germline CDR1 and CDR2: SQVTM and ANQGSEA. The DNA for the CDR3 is TGCAGCGTTGGGCTAGCGGGAGAAGAGTACGAGCAGTACTTC. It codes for CSVGLAGEEYEQYF.

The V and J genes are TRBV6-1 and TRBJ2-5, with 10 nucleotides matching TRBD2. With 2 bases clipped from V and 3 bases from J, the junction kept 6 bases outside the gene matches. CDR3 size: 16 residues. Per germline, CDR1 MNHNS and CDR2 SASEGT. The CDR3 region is CASSELVAGGEETQYF. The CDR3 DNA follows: TGTGCCAGCAGTGAATTGGTAGCGGGGGGCGAAGAGACCCAGTACTTC.

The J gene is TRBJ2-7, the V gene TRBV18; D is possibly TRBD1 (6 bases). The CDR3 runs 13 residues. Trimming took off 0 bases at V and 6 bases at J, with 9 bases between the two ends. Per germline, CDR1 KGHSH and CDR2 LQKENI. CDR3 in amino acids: CASSPPGGTEQYF. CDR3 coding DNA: TGTGCCAGCTCACCACCTGGGGGCACCGAGCAGTACTTC.

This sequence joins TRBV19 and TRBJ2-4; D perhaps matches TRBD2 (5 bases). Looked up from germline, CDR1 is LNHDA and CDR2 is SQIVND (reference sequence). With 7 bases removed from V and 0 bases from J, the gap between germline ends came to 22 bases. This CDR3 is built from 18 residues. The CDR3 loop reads CASTSGWWQKLAKNIQYF. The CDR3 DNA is TGTGCCAGTACCTCGGGGTGGTGGCAGAAACTAGCCAAAAACATTCAGTACTTC.

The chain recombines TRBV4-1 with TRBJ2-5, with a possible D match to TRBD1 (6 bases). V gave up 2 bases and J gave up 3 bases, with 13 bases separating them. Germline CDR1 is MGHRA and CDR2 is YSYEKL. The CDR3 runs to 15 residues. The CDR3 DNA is TGCGCCAGCAGCCAACCCGGGACATACGAAGAGACCCAGTACTTC. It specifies CASSQPGTYEETQYF.

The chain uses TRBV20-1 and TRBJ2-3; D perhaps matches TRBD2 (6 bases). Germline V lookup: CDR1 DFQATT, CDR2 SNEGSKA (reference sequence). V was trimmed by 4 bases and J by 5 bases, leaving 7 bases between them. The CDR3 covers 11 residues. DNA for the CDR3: TGCAGTGCTACGCGGGGAGATACGCAGTATTTT. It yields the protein CSATRGDTQYF.

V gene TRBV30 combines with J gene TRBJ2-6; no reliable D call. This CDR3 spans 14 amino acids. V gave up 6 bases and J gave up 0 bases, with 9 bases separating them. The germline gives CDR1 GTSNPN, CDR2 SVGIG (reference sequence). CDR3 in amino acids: CACERSSGANVLTF. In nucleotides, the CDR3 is TGTGCCTGCGAACGCAGCTCTGGGGCCAACGTCCTGACTTTC.

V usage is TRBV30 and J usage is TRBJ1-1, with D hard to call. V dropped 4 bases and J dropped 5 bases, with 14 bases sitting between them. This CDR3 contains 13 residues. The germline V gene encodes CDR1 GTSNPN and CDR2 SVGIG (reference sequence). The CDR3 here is CAWMSGVGTEAFF. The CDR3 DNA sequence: TGTGCCTGGATGTCGGGCGTGGGGACTGAAGCTTTCTTT.

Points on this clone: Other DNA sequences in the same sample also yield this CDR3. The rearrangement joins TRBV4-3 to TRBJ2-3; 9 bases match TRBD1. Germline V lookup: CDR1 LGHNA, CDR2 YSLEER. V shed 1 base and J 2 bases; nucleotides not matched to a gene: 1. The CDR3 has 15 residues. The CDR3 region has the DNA TGCGCCAGCAGCCAAGGGACAGGGGACACAGATACGCAGTATTTT. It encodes CASSQGTGDTDTQYF.

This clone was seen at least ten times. CDR3 DNA sequence: TGTGCCAGCAGCTTTCAGCGCGGGACGGTCGATGAGCAGTTCTTC. Its translation: CASSFQRGTVDEQFF. The chain is built from TRBV5-6 and TRBJ2-1; D may be TRBD2 (6 bases). This CDR3 region has 15 residues. Germline V gene lookup returns CDR1 SGHDT and CDR2 YYEEEE. V lost 2 bases, J lost 8 bases, and 17 bases lay in between.

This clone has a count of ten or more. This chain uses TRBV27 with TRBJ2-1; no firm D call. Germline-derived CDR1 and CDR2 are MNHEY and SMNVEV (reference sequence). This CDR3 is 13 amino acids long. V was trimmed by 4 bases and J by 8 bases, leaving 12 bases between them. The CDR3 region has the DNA TGTGCCAGCAGTTGGGCCTTTCGGGATGAGCAGTTCTTC. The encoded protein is CASSWAFRDEQFF.

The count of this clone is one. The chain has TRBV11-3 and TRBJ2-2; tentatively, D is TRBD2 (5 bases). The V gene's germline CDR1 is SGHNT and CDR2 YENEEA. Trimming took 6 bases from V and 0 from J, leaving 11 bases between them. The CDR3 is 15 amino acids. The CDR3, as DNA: TGTGCCAGCAGTCCCACTAGAGCGAACACCGGGGAGCTGTTTTTT. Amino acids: CASSPTRANTGELFF.

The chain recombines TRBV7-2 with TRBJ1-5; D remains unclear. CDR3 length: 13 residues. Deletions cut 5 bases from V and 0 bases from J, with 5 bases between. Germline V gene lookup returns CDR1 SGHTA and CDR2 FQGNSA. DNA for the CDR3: TGTGCCAGCAGCCGGTATAGCAATCAGCCCCAGCATTTT. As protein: CASSRYSNQPQHF.

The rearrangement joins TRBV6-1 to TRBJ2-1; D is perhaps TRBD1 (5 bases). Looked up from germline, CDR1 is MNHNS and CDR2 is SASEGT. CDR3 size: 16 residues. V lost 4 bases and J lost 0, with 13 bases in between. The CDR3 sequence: CASSGGQESSYNEQFF. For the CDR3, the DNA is TGTGCCAGCAGTGGGGGCCAAGAAAGCTCCTACAATGAGCAGTTCTTC.

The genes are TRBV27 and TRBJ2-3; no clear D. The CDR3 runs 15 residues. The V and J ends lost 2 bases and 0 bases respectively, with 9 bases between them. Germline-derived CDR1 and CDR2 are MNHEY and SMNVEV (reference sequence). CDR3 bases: TGTGCCAGCAGTTTAAGGCGAGCTAGCACAGATACGCAGTATTTT. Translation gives CASSLRRASTDTQYF.

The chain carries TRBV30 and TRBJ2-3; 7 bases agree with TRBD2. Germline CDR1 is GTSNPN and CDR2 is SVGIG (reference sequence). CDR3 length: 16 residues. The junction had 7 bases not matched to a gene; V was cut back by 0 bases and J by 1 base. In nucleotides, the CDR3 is TGTGCCTGGAGTGTACAACTAGCGATAGGCACAGATACGCAGTATTTT. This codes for CAWSVQLAIGTDTQYF.

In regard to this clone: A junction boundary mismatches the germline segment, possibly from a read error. The CDR3 region has the DNA TGTGCCAGCAGTTTAAACAGTGAAGCTTTCTTT. This translates into CASSLNSEAFF. The V and J genes are TRBV28 and TRBJ1-1, with D unclear. The CDR3 totals 11 residues. Germline V lookup: CDR1 MDHEN, CDR2 SYDVKM.

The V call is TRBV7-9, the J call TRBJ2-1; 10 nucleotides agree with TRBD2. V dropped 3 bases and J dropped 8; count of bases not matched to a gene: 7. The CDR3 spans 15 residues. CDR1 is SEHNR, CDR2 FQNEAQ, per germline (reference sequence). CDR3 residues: CASSFLAGVSDEQFF. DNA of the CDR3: TGTGCCAGCAGCTTTCTAGCGGGAGTGAGTGATGAGCAGTTCTTC. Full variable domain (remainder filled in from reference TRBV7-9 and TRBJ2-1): DTGVSQNPRHKITKRGQNVTFRCDPISEHNRLYWYRQTLGQGPEFLTYFQNEAQLEKSRLLSDRFSAERPKGSFSTLEIQRTEQGDSAMYLCASSFLAGVSDEQFFGPGTRLTVL.

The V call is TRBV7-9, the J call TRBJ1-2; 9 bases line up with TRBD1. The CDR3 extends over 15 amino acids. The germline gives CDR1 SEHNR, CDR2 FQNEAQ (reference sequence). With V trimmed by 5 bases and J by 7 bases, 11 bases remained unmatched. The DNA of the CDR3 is TGTGCCAGCAGCGAAATGACAGGGGGACCCTTTGGCTACACCTTC. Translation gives CASSEMTGGPFGYTF.

In DNA, the CDR3 is TGTGCCAGCAGCGAGCCTCCTACAGGGGGTCCTGAAGCTTTCTTT. Translated, it gives CASSEPPTGGPEAFF. V and J are TRBV2 and TRBJ1-1, with TRBD1 matching over 8 bases. Germline-derived CDR1 and CDR2 are SNHLY and FYNNEI. Losses at the gene ends were 6 bases for V and 6 bases for J; bases not matched to a gene: 12. The CDR3 runs 15 residues.

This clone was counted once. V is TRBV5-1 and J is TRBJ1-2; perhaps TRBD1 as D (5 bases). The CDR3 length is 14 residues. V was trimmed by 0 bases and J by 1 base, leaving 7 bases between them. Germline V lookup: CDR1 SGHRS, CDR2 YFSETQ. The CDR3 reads CASSLDRFNYGYTF. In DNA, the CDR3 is TGCGCCAGCAGCTTGGACAGGTTTAACTATGGCTACACCTTC.

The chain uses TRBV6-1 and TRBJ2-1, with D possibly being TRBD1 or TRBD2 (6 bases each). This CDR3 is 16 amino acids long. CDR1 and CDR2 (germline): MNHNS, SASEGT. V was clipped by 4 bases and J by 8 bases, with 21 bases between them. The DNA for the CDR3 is TGTGCCAGCAGTGCCTACTATGGGGGGCCCCCCCATGAGCAGTTCTTC. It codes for CASSAYYGGPPHEQFF.